This T cell receptor (beta chain) was captured by sequencing in a study of shared clonotypes between healthy human individuals. Study overall: The cohort had a couple of women and a few men, ages 18 to 49. Researchers assigned three CD4 naive, three CD4 memory, two CD8 naive and one CD8 memory plate to each donor.

It was CD45RO-negative cells, positively selected for CCR7, that made up naive CD8 cells, with terminally differentiated effector memory CD45RA+ cells excluded. General study results and limits: Generation probabilities were higher for clonotypes shared across all four sorted-subset donors than for unshared ones.

Repertoires were generated with immunoSEQ multiplex PCR, while TCRdb's copy carries only in-frame clones and drops some. The sample holds hundreds of thousands of clones, 92% seen once. About this clone itself: Antigen unknown.

The sequence came from a man in his thirties or forties in good health. Source material: naive CD8+ T cells sorted from blood.

The CDR3 loop reads CASSIRQSEQYF. The CDR3 DNA reads as TGTGCCAGTAGTATACGGCAGAGTGAACAGTACTTC. The chain recombines TRBV19 with TRBJ2-5; D is unclear. CDR1 is LNHDA, CDR2 SQIVND, per germline (reference sequence). The CDR3 consists of 12 residues. V lost 2 bases to trimming and J lost 11 bases, with 12 bases between them. The whole variable domain, filled in from reference TRBV19 and TRBJ2-5, reads DGGITQSPKYLFRKEGQNVTLSCEQNLNHDAMYWYRQDPGQGLRLIYYSQIVNDFQKGDIAEGYSVSREKKESFPLTVTSAQKNPTAFYLCASSIRQSEQYFGPGTRLLVL.